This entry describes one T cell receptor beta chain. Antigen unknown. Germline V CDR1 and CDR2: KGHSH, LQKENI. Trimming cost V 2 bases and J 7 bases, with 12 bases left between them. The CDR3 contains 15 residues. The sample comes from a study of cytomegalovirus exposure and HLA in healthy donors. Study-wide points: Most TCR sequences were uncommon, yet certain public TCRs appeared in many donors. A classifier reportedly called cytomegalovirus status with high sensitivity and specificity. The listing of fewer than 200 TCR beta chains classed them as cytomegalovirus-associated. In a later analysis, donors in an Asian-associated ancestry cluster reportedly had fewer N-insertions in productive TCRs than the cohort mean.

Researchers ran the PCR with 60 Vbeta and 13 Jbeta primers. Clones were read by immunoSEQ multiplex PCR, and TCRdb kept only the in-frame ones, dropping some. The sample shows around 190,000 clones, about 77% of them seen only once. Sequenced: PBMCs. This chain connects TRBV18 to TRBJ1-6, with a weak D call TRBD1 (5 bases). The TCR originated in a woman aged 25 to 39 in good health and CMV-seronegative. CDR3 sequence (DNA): TGTGCCAGCTCACCATTGGGGGGAGAGAATTCACCCCTCCACTTT. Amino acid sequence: CASSPLGGENSPLHF.